This TCR beta chain comes out of a study of siplizumab effects on memory and regulatory T cells. In germline, CDR1 is SGHAT, CDR2 FQNNGV. The CDR3 has 13 residues. V lost 6 bases, J lost 0 bases, and 9 bases lay in between. Assaying covered 75,000 to 100,000 TCR templates per sample. The data were produced by immunoSEQ multiplex PCR, yet TCRdb's version contains in-frame clones alone and is incomplete. The data contain more than 60,000 clones, around 93% of them singletons. To note about this clone: The antigen is undetermined.

Study conclusions and caveats: The study found naive T cells seemingly more diverse than memory cells and seemingly major alloresponse contributors. Proliferating Tregs from siplizumab cultures lacked functional confirmation of suppression.

Sequencing was carried out using CD8+ T cells sorted from blood. This rearrangement joins TRBV11-2 to TRBJ2-7; D ambiguous. This TCR was sampled from a human donor in good health. The CDR3 protein is CASSPESSYEQYF. CDR3 nucleotide sequence: TGTGCCAGCAGTCCAGAGAGCTCCTACGAGCAGTACTTC. The whole variable domain, filled in from reference TRBV11-2 and TRBJ2-7, reads EAGVAQSPRYKIIEKRQSVAFWCNPISGHATLYWYQQILGQGPKLLIQFQNNGVVDDSQLPKDRFSAERLKGVDSTLKIQPAKLEDSAVYLCASSPESSYEQYFGPGTRLTVT.